These 32 T cell receptor beta chains came from one sample sequenced in a study of vaccination and CD4 T cells after COVID-19. The treatment: approximately 9-day PBMC culture with coronavirus spike peptide pools or control peptides (ViraFEST assay). No antigen has been assigned to these receptors. The study sequenced cultured CD4+ T cell DNA using the Oncomine TCR Beta short-read assay. TCRdb recomputed calls from the PCR reads with MiXCR, one row per CDR3 protein. The repertoire consists of around 11,000 distinct CDR3 sequences, with around 60% occurring once and the leading ten covering around 20%. The sequencing input was CD4+ T cells from blood, cultured in vitro. The receptors were sampled from a human donor who had recovered from COVID-19.

The J gene is TRBJ1-1, the V gene TRBV11-3; D is unresolved. This CDR3 region has 13 residues. CDR1 and CDR2 (germline): SGHNT, YENEEA. V lost 3 bases and J lost 1, with 6 bases in between. CDR3 nucleotide sequence: TGTGCCAGCAGCTTGTTAGAGAACACTGAAGCTTTCTTT. This translates into CASSLLENTEAFF. Full variable domain (missing parts from reference TRBV11-3 and TRBJ1-1): EAGVVQSPRYKIIEKKQPVAFWCNPISGHNTLYWYLQNLGQGPELLIRYENEEAVDDSQLPKDRFSAERLKGVDSTLKIQPAELGDSAVYLCASSLLENTEAFFGQGTRLTVV.

This chain uses TRBV2 with TRBJ2-7; TRBD2 matches at 10 bases. With 5 bases clipped from V and 6 bases from J, the junction kept 10 bases outside the gene matches. Germline V gene data show CDR1 as SNHLY and CDR2 as FYNNEI. The CDR3 consists of 15 residues. The CDR3 DNA follows: TGTGCCAGCAGTATGACTAGCGGGCCTCCAGTCGAGCAGTACTTC. Protein sequence: CASSMTSGPPVEQYF.

This sequence joins TRBV10-2 and TRBJ1-2; D unclear. The V gene lost 3 bases and the J gene lost 3 bases, with 26 bases spanning the gap. CDR3 length: 19 amino acids. Germline V gene sequence: CDR1 WSHSY, CDR2 SAAADI. CDR3 coding DNA: TGCGCCAGCAGTGATCCCGACGGGCTGGCAGACCGAAGATACTATGGCTACACCTTC. It specifies CASSDPDGLADRRYYGYTF.

The chain combines TRBV11-3 with TRBJ2-6; weak D call: TRBD1 (5 bases). CDR1 is SGHNT, CDR2 YENEEA, per germline. The germline V and J ends were trimmed by 5 bases and 0 bases, with 14 bases remaining between them. CDR3 length: 17 amino acids. The CDR3, as DNA: TGTGCCAGCAGCCCAGACAGCCCTGACTCTGGGGCCAACGTCCTGACTTTC. Translating gives CASSPDSPDSGANVLTF.

The sample holds a few counts of this clonotype. This sequence joins TRBV2 and TRBJ1-6, with TRBD1 matching over 8 bases. Germline loops: CDR1 SNHLY, CDR2 FYNNEI. V shed 6 bases, J shed 9 bases, and the junction held 7 bases outside the gene matches. The CDR3 consists of 14 residues. The CDR3 loop reads CASSETGAASPLHF. CDR3 DNA sequence: TGTGCCAGCAGCGAGACAGGGGCGGCTTCACCCCTCCACTTT.

The chain combines TRBV20-1 with TRBJ2-3; 7 nucleotides agree with TRBD2. Germline V gene sequence: CDR1 DFQATT, CDR2 SNEGSKA (reference sequence). This CDR3 region has 15 residues. After removal of 0 bases from V and 7 bases from J, the junction contained 10 bases not matched to a gene. DNA for the CDR3: TGCAGTGCTAGAGATTTATTGGGGGGGAGCCATACGCAGTATTTT. Its translation is CSARDLLGGSHTQYF.

The chain recombines TRBV5-1 with TRBJ2-3, with unresolved D. The length of the CDR3 is 14 residues. V lost 0 bases and J 1 base, leaving 6 bases between the germline ends. Germline CDR1 and CDR2: SGHRS and YFSETQ. The chain's CDR3 is CASSLVSGTDTQYF. For the CDR3, the DNA is TGCGCCAGCAGCTTGGTGAGCGGCACAGATACGCAGTATTTT.

This clonotype appeared a single time. The chain recombines TRBV28 with TRBJ1-2; 7 bases agree with TRBD1. Germline-derived CDR1 and CDR2 are MDHEN and SYDVKM. Trimming cost V 6 bases and J 4 bases; bases outside gene matches: 11. The CDR3 contains 15 residues. CDR3 coding DNA: TGTGCCAGCAGAGCCGCCGGGACAGATACCTATGGCTACACCTTC. Translation: CASRAAGTDTYGYTF.

This chain joins TRBV7-9 and TRBJ1-1; perhaps TRBD1 as D (5 bases). The CDR3 contains 13 residues. The germline gives CDR1 SEHNR, CDR2 FQNEAQ (reference sequence). The germline V and J ends were trimmed by 7 bases and 4 bases, with 13 bases remaining between them. In DNA, the CDR3 is TGTGCCAGCACCGCGGGGGTTGGCACTGAAGCTTTCTTT. This encodes CASTAGVGTEAFF.

This clonotype was observed a handful of times. V is TRBV6-5 and J is TRBJ2-3; either TRBD1 or TRBD2 may supply D (5 bases each). V lost 2 bases, J lost 0 bases, and 12 bases lay in between. Germline V lookup: CDR1 MNHEY, CDR2 SVGAGI. The CDR3 is made up of 16 amino acids. This chain's CDR3 is CASSYRGPSSTDTQYF. The CDR3 coding sequence is TGTGCCAGCAGTTACCGGGGCCCCTCTAGCACAGATACGCAGTATTTT.

V gene TRBV2 combines with J gene TRBJ2-2, with 8 bases that match TRBD1. This CDR3 comprises 15 residues. V lost 5 bases and J lost 5; bases outside the gene matches: 7. CDR1 and CDR2 (germline): SNHLY, FYNNEI. For the CDR3, the DNA is TGTGCCAGCAGTCCCCAGGGGGCCACAACCGGGGAGCTGTTTTTT. This encodes CASSPQGATTGELFF.

The chain links TRBV6-1 to TRBJ2-3; TRBD2 matches at 8 bases. The CDR3 extends over 14 amino acids. The ends lost 6 bases at V and 5 bases at J; junction bases unmatched: 7. The germline V gene encodes CDR1 MNHNS and CDR2 SASEGT. The CDR3 DNA sequence: TGTGCCAGCAGACCAGCGGGGGCCGAAGATACGCAGTATTTT. This sequence encodes CASRPAGAEDTQYF.

The chain recombines TRBV24-1 with TRBJ2-2; 8 bases align to TRBD1. The CDR3 spans 14 residues. Germline V gene data show CDR1 as KGHDR and CDR2 as SFDVKD. After removal of 8 bases from V and 0 bases from J, the junction contained 1 base not matched to a gene. The CDR3 spells CATTDRANTGELFF. The CDR3, as DNA: TGTGCCACCACGGACAGGGCGAACACCGGGGAGCTGTTTTTT.

The V gene is TRBV11-3, the J gene TRBJ2-4, with D unclear. V was trimmed by 8 bases and J by 2 bases, leaving 4 bases between them. Germline-derived CDR1 and CDR2 are SGHNT and YENEEA. CDR3 length equals 11 residues. This CDR3 reads CASGTKNIQYF. CDR3 in DNA: TGTGCCAGCGGGACCAAAAACATTCAGTACTTC.

This clonotype was seen more than once but under ten times. The CDR3 sequence is CASSGERETQYF. The CDR3 bases are TGTGCCAGCAGTGGGGAAAGGGAGACCCAGTACTTC. The V and J genes are TRBV2 and TRBJ2-5; D gene uncertain. There are 12 residues in the CDR3. The V and J ends lost 4 bases and 5 bases respectively, with 8 bases between them. Germline assignment: CDR1 SNHLY and CDR2 FYNNEI.

V usage is TRBV11-2 and J usage is TRBJ1-1; D gene uncertain. V lost 2 bases, J lost 3 bases, and 7 bases lay in between. The CDR3 has 13 amino acids. CDR1 is SGHAT, CDR2 FQNNGV, per germline. The CDR3 DNA sequence: TGTGCCAGCAGCTTATTGGTGGACACTGAAGCTTTCTTT. Its protein is CASSLLVDTEAFF.

This clonotype came up a few times. This chain uses TRBV7-9 with TRBJ1-6; D may be TRBD1 (5 bases). Between the trimmed V and J ends, which lost 7 bases and 7 bases, there was a span of 17 bases. Germline CDR1 and CDR2: SEHNR and FQNEAQ (reference sequence). The CDR3 has 15 residues. DNA of the CDR3: TGTGCCAGCACCTCCGAGGGGAAAGGGAATTCACCCCTCCACTTT. Protein: CASTSEGKGNSPLHF.

Within the sample, this clonotype is medium-sized (0.01 to 0.1%). This chain uses TRBV28 with TRBJ1-5; D is unclear. Trimming took 6 bases from V and 5 from J, leaving 11 bases between them. CDR1 is MDHEN, CDR2 SYDVKM, per germline. This CDR3 has 13 amino acids. The DNA for the CDR3 is TGTGCCAGCAGCAAACCTCGGGATCAGCCCCAGCATTTT. This codes for CASSKPRDQPQHF.

The chain links TRBV18 to TRBJ2-1; D may be TRBD2 (6 bases). CDR3 length equals 11 residues. Germline CDR1 and CDR2: KGHSH and LQKENI. Trimming stripped 8 bases from V and 9 bases from J, with 11 bases between. CDR3 nucleotides: TGTGCCAGCAAAGGAGGGGTTGAGCAGTTCTTC. Its translation is CASKGGVEQFF. The variable domain in full, with the rest retrieved from reference TRBV18 and TRBJ2-1, is NAGVMQNPRHLVRRRGQEARLRCSPMKGHSHVYWYRQLPEEGLKFMVYLQKENIIDESGMPKERFSAEFPKEGPSILRIQQVVRGDSAAYFCASKGGVEQFFGPGTRLTVL.

This clonotype was detected a few times. V and J are TRBV30 and TRBJ1-1; D gene uncertain. CDR1 and CDR2 from the germline V gene are GTSNPN and SVGIG (reference sequence). The CDR3 runs 13 residues. Trimming removed 0 bases from V and 1 base from J, with 6 bases in between. The CDR3 DNA reads as TGTGCCTGGAGTGTACAGACGAACACTGAAGCTTTCTTT. Encoded protein: CAWSVQTNTEAFF. Complete variable domain (other parts from reference TRBV30 and TRBJ1-1): SQTIHQWPATLVQPVGSPLSLECTVEGTSNPNLYWYRQAAGRGLQLLFYSVGIGQISSEVPQNLSASRPQDRQFILSSKKLLLSDSGFYLCAWSVQTNTEAFFGQGTRLTVV.

The CDR3 nucleotides read TGTGCCAGCGGAGCCGGGGGAAGAGTTGAAGCTTTCTTT. Protein: CASGAGGRVEAFF. The V and J genes are TRBV28 and TRBJ1-1; perhaps TRBD1 as D (5 bases). The V end was cut by 8 bases, the J end by 7 bases, with 17 bases between. The CDR3 extends over 13 amino acids. The germline gives CDR1 MDHEN, CDR2 SYDVKM.

The chain links TRBV6-5 to TRBJ1-4; a weak D match, TRBD1 (5 bases). The length of the CDR3 is 14 residues. In germline, CDR1 is MNHEY, CDR2 SVGAGI. Trimming left V 3 bases short and J 9 bases short, with 14 bases between. The CDR3 DNA is TGTGCCAGCAGTTATAGGGCAGGGAGACAAAAACTGTTTTTT. Its protein is CASSYRAGRQKLFF.

The chain uses TRBV11-2 and TRBJ2-5, with D possibly matching TRBD2 (6 bases). The CDR3 is 14 amino acids. CDR1 SGHAT and CDR2 FQNNGV come from the germline V gene. The ends were cut back, 6 bases at V and 1 base at J, with 12 bases in the middle. The CDR3 spells CASSQPGLQETQYF. Written as DNA, the CDR3 is TGTGCCAGCAGTCAACCGGGACTCCAAGAGACCCAGTACTTC.

CDR3: CSARGSSGIWQFF. In DNA form, the CDR3 reads TGCAGTGCTAGAGGATCTAGCGGGATATGGCAGTTCTTC. This sequence joins TRBV20-1 and TRBJ2-1, with 9 positions matching TRBD2. This CDR3 contains 13 residues. CDR1 is DFQATT, CDR2 SNEGSKA, per germline (reference sequence). The V gene end was trimmed by 1 base and the J gene end by 12 bases; junction bases not matched to a gene: 7.

J is TRBJ2-6 and V is TRBV15; D possibly uses TRBD1 or TRBD2 (5 bases each). The CDR3 is made up of 18 amino acids. In germline, CDR1 is LNHNV, CDR2 YYDKDF (reference sequence). Trimming pared 3 bases from V and 0 bases from J, leaving 15 bases between. Written as DNA, the CDR3 is TGTGCCACCAGCAGGCCACTGGGACGGACCTCTGGGGCCAACGTCCTGACTTTC. Residues: CATSRPLGRTSGANVLTF. Complete variable domain (other parts from reference TRBV15 and TRBJ2-6): DAMVIQNPRYQVTQFGKPVTLSCSQTLNHNVMYWYQQKSSQAPKLLFHYYDKDFNNEADTPDNFQSRRPNTSFCFLDIRSPGLGDTAMYLCATSRPLGRTSGANVLTFGAGSRLTVL.

CDR3 nucleotide sequence: TGCGCCAGCAGCCTAACGGGATACAATTTAGGCTACACCTTC. This codes for CASSLTGYNLGYTF. The chain recombines TRBV4-1 with TRBJ1-2, with D uncertain. The V end lost 4 bases, the J end lost 8 bases, and 17 bases lay between the germline ends. CDR3 length equals 14 residues. Germline V CDR1 and CDR2: MGHRA, YSYEKL.

V is TRBV7-2 and J is TRBJ2-7, with D unresolved. The CDR3 sequence is 15 residues long. Trimming left V 1 base short and J 7 bases short, with 17 bases between. Germline-derived CDR1 and CDR2 are SGHTA and FQGNSA. CDR3 DNA sequence: TGTGCCAGCAGCTTAGTAACAGCCCCTCTGGGGGAGCAGTACTTC. Protein: CASSLVTAPLGEQYF.

This chain links TRBV20-1 with TRBJ2-2, with D perhaps matching TRBD1 or TRBD2 (6 bases each). Trimming removed 6 bases from V and 6 bases from J, with 17 bases in between. Germline V lookup: CDR1 DFQATT, CDR2 SNEGSKA (reference sequence). The CDR3 loop spans 14 amino acids. In DNA form, the CDR3 reads TGCAGTGCCCGCCCCGGGGGCAGCGCCGGGGAGCTGTTTTTT. This gives the protein CSARPGGSAGELFF.

This clonotype appeared a few times. The chain is built from TRBV18 and TRBJ1-1, with TRBD1 as a possible D gene (6 bases). Trimming took off 3 bases at V and 3 bases at J, with 14 bases between the two ends. From germline, CDR1 is KGHSH and CDR2 LQKENI. This CDR3 contains 15 residues. CDR3 in amino acids: CASSPYTGSDTEAFF. The CDR3, as DNA: TGTGCCAGCTCACCCTATACAGGGTCCGACACTGAAGCTTTCTTT.

The chain links TRBV5-4 to TRBJ1-2; possible D gene TRBD1, 5 bases. V gave up 3 bases and J gave up 5 bases, with 20 bases separating them. Per germline, CDR1 SGHNT and CDR2 YYREEE (reference sequence). The CDR3 is made up of 16 amino acids. CDR3: CASSWRETGTDYGYTF. In nucleotides, the CDR3 is TGTGCCAGCAGCTGGCGAGAAACCGGGACGGATTATGGCTACACCTTC. Full variable domain (remainder filled in from reference TRBV5-4 and TRBJ1-2): ETGVTQSPTHLIKTRGQQVTLRCSSQSGHNTVSWYQQALGQGPQFIFQYYREEENGRGNFPPRFSGLQFPNYSSELNVNALELDDSALYLCASSWRETGTDYGYTFGSGTRLTVV.

There are a few counts of this clonotype. V and J are TRBV11-1 and TRBJ1-2; the D is unclear. Germline V gene sequence: CDR1 SGHAT, CDR2 FQDESV (reference sequence). With 2 bases removed from V and 8 bases from J, the gap between germline ends came to 12 bases. The CDR3 loop spans 13 amino acids. The CDR3 loop reads CASSLKGAGGYTF. The DNA for the CDR3 is TGTGCCAGCAGCTTAAAGGGCGCCGGGGGCTACACCTTC.

This clonotype has only a few counts. This chain links TRBV2 with TRBJ1-1; 8 positions agree with TRBD1. V trimming: 8 bases; J trimming: 4 bases; junction bases outside the gene matches: 12. Germline V gives CDR1 SNHLY, CDR2 FYNNEI. The CDR3 is 15 amino acids. DNA of the CDR3: TGTGCCAGCCCCAGGGGGCAGACCCGGGGCACTGAAGCTTTCTTT. It yields the protein CASPRGQTRGTEAFF.